The T cell receptor (beta chain) described here comes from a study of PD-L1 blockade in urothelial cancer. Study as a whole: The year 2014 saw patients start atezolizumab, 1,200 mg intravenously every 3 weeks. A median roughly 140,000 T cells were found in blood samples. Findings and caveats of the study: Clones that were tumor-associated expanded more in the blood of durable-benefit patients at 3 weeks.

V lost 6 bases, J lost 4 bases, and 8 bases stayed unmatched. CDR1 and CDR2 (germline): KGHSH, LQKENI. There are 15 residues in the CDR3. Indicated time point: peripheral blood 6 weeks after treatment start. Locally advanced or metastatic urothelial carcinoma affected all patients. As to this clone: Its antigen is not identified.

This table comes from immunoSEQ multiplex PCR, and its TCRdb copy is limited to in-frame clones, with some not included. The sample includes around 93,000 clones, 75% to 90% of them seen just once. This sample comprised PBMCs, obtained around atezolizumab (anti-PD-L1) treatment. The chain employs TRBV18 and TRBJ2-7, with 11 bases aligning to TRBD2. The sequence was obtained from a man in his 70s with urothelial cancer. The CDR3 spells CASSLSGRAGYEQYF. CDR3 coding DNA: TGTGCCAGCTCCCTTAGCGGGAGGGCCGGGTACGAGCAGTACTTC.